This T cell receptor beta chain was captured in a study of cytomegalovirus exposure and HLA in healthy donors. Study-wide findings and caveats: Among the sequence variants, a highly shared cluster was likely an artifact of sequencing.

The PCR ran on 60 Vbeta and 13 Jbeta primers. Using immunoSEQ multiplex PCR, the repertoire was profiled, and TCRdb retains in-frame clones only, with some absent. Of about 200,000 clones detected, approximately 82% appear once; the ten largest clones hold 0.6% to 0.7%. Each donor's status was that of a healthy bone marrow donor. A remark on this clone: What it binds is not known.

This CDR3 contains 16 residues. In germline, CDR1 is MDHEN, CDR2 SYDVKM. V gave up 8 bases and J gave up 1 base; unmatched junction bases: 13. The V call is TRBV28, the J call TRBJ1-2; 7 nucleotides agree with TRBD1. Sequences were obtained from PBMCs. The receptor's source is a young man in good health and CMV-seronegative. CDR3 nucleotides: TGTGCCAGCCTCGGGACCGGGACAGCCCTTAACTATGGCTACACCTTC. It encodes CASLGTGTALNYGYTF.